One and the same sample provided the 32 T cell receptor beta chains below, sequenced in a study of early T cells in non-severe SARS-CoV-2 infection. TCRdb used MiXCR to reprocess the 5' RACE reads, holding one entry per CDR3 protein. The data contain about 71,000 distinct CDR3 sequences, approximately 13% of them singletons. The sequenced material came from whole blood. The receptors here all came from an adult who was a healthcare worker with PCR-confirmed SARS-CoV-2 infection or an uninfected control (not recorded which).

This clonotype has only a few counts. The CDR3 DNA reads as TGTGCCAGCAGCTTAGGAGGGTGGACAGACGGCTACACCTTC. Amino acid sequence: CASSLGGWTDGYTF. The chain uses TRBV11-1 and TRBJ1-2, with D possibly matching TRBD1 (6 bases). Germline lookup yields CDR1 SGHAT and CDR2 FQDESV (reference sequence). V shed 1 base and J shed 8 bases, with 14 bases lying between them. The CDR3 loop spans 14 amino acids.

V usage is TRBV27 and J usage is TRBJ1-2; no definite D call. The ends were cut back, 3 bases at V and 5 bases at J, with 13 bases in the middle. Per germline, CDR1 MNHEY and CDR2 SMNVEV (reference sequence). The CDR3 contains 14 residues. CDR3 protein: CASSFNHEGYGYTF. The CDR3 DNA follows: TGTGCCAGCAGTTTTAACCACGAGGGTTATGGCTACACCTTC.

The chain uses TRBV6-1 and TRBJ2-5; 8 positions match TRBD1. Trimming at V came to 6 bases and at J to 5 bases, leaving 14 bases not matched to a gene. The CDR3 is 16 amino acids. Germline V gene sequence: CDR1 MNHNS, CDR2 SASEGT. The CDR3 here is CASRPSPTGAVETQYF. CDR3 nucleotides: TGTGCCAGCAGACCCTCACCGACAGGGGCCGTGGAGACCCAGTACTTC.

This chain connects TRBV29-1 to TRBJ1-1; possibly TRBD1 for D (6 bases). V lost 7 bases and J lost 0, with 21 bases in between. This CDR3 is built from 16 residues. In germline, CDR1 is SQVTM, CDR2 ANQGSEA. The CDR3 loop reads CSALRGGGSMNTEAFF. As DNA, the CDR3 is TGCAGCGCCCTTCGGGGCGGGGGCTCCATGAACACTGAAGCTTTCTTT.

In its sample, this clonotype was seen a few times. CDR3 sequence reads: CASSYSGGIRHEQYF. DNA for the CDR3: TGTGCCAGCAGTTATTCAGGGGGGATCCGTCACGAGCAGTACTTC. The chain recombines TRBV6-2 or TRBV6-3 with TRBJ2-7, with D possibly TRBD1 on 7 matching bases. Germline V gene sequence: CDR1 MNHEY, CDR2 SVGEGT. The length of the CDR3 is 15 residues. V gave up 3 bases and J gave up 5 bases, with 17 bases separating them.

The chain is built from TRBV10-2 and TRBJ2-1, with 10 bases aligning to TRBD2. The V gene's germline CDR1 is WSHSY and CDR2 SAAADI. The J segment lost 9 bases and the V segment lost 5 bases, leaving 7 bases of the junction unmatched. The CDR3 covers 14 residues. In nucleotides, the CDR3 is TGCGCCAGCAGTCCACTAGCGGGGAGGTCTGAGCAGTTCTTC. Its protein product is CASSPLAGRSEQFF.

This clonotype was observed at least ten times. The rearrangement uses TRBV21-1 and TRBJ2-7. TRBV21-1 is a pseudogene locus. This CDR3 is 16 amino acids long. CDR3 region: CASSKWKPHPIYEQYF. The CDR3 bases are TGTGCCAGCAGCAAATGGAAACCGCACCCCATCTACGAGCAGTACTTC.

The chain carries TRBV20-1 and TRBJ1-4; D remains unclear. CDR3 length equals 11 residues. The germline V and J ends were trimmed by 5 bases and 4 bases, with 5 bases remaining between them. Germline V CDR1 and CDR2: DFQATT, SNEGSKA (reference sequence). CDR3 loop: CSAPINEKLFF. CDR3 coding DNA: TGCAGTGCTCCGATTAATGAAAAACTGTTTTTT.

The chain recombines TRBV11-2 with TRBJ1-1; D is unclear. Trimming took 4 bases from V and 4 from J, leaving 7 bases between them. The CDR3 totals 12 residues. The germline V gene has CDR1 SGHAT and CDR2 FQNNGV. The CDR3 is CASSSSGTEAFF. CDR3 sequence (DNA): TGTGCCAGCAGCTCCTCGGGCACTGAAGCTTTCTTT.

The genes are TRBV19 and TRBJ2-1; a weak D match, TRBD1 (6 bases). Germline values: CDR1 LNHDA, CDR2 SQIVND (reference sequence). V lost 3 bases and J 5 bases, leaving 17 bases between the germline ends. The CDR3 consists of 16 residues. The CDR3 sequence: CASSIIGGRTHNEQFF. CDR3 nucleotide sequence: TGTGCCAGTAGTATTATAGGGGGACGGACTCACAATGAGCAGTTCTTC. The whole variable domain, filled in from reference TRBV19 and TRBJ2-1, reads DGGITQSPKYLFRKEGQNVTLSCEQNLNHDAMYWYRQDPGQGLRLIYYSQIVNDFQKGDIAEGYSVSREKKESFPLTVTSAQKNPTAFYLCASSIIGGRTHNEQFFGPGTRLTVL.

This chain uses TRBV3-1 with TRBJ2-1; 11 bases map to TRBD1. Trimming at V came to 2 bases and at J to 14 bases, leaving 2 bases not matched to a gene. Germline-derived CDR1 and CDR2 are LGHDT and YNNKEL (reference sequence). The CDR3 loop spans 12 amino acids. The CDR3 here is CASSQRGQGEFF. CDR3 nucleotides: TGTGCCAGCAGCCAAAGGGGACAGGGGGAGTTCTTC.

The rearrangement uses TRBV12-3 or TRBV12-4 and TRBJ1-4; D not resolved. The CDR3 consists of 12 residues. V dropped 1 base and J dropped 11 bases, with 8 bases sitting between them. CDR3 in amino acids: CASSLEGVKLFF. Written as DNA, the CDR3 is TGTGCCAGCAGTTTAGAGGGTGTCAAACTGTTTTTT.

This clonotype appeared many times. The CDR3: CASNPLGGPYGYTF. CDR3 nucleotides: TGTGCCAGCAACCCCCTCGGTGGCCCCTATGGCTACACCTTC. This rearrangement joins TRBV2 to TRBJ1-2; D ambiguous. The CDR3 is 14 amino acids. The V gene lost 7 bases and the J gene lost 4 bases, with 16 bases spanning the gap. CDR1 and CDR2 from the germline V gene are SNHLY and FYNNEI. The full variable domain, completed using reference TRBV2 and TRBJ1-2, is EPEVTQTPSHQVTQMGQEVILRCVPISNHLYFYWYRQILGQKVEFLVSFYNNEISEKSEIFDDQFSVERPDGSNFTLKIRSTKLEDSAMYFCASNPLGGPYGYTFGSGTRLTVV.

The chain joins TRBV5-6 to TRBJ2-7; TRBD2 agrees at 10 bases. This CDR3 comprises 14 residues. Trimming cost V 4 bases and J 3 bases; bases outside gene matches: 4. Germline V gene data show CDR1 as SGHDT and CDR2 as YYEEEE. The CDR3 DNA follows: TGTGCCAGCAGCGCAGGACTAGCGGTCTACGAGCAGTACTTC. Its protein is CASSAGLAVYEQYF.

This chain connects TRBV5-1 to TRBJ2-1; 10 bases are a match to TRBD2. CDR1 is SGHRS and CDR2 is YFSETQ in the germline V gene. After removal of 8 bases from V and 0 bases from J, the junction contained 5 bases not matched to a gene. The CDR3 covers 15 residues. CDR3 sequence: CASSGGPSSYNEQFF. CDR3 coding DNA: TGCGCCAGTAGCGGGGGGCCGAGCTCCTACAATGAGCAGTTCTTC.

This clonotype appeared a few times. V gene TRBV10-3 combines with J gene TRBJ2-1, with D perhaps matching TRBD2 (5 bases). CDR3 size: 19 residues. Germline assignment: CDR1 ENHRY and CDR2 SYGVKD. Trimming removed 2 bases from V and 0 bases from J, with 20 bases in between. CDR3 loop: CAISEPTLSGQNSYNEQFF. CDR3 in DNA: TGTGCCATCAGTGAGCCGACCCTGAGCGGTCAGAACTCCTACAATGAGCAGTTCTTC.

This clonotype was seen just once. The V call is TRBV28, the J call TRBJ2-2, with TRBD2 as a possible D gene (6 bases). V dropped 3 bases and J dropped 6 bases, with 14 bases sitting between them. This CDR3 spans 15 amino acids. Germline CDR1 reads MDHEN; CDR2 reads SYDVKM. DNA for the CDR3: TGTGCCAGCAGTTTTCGGTTTGGAGGGGCCGGGGAGCTGTTTTTT. Residues: CASSFRFGGAGELFF.

CDR3 bases: TGTGCCAGCAGCCCAGGGGTTAGCCAAGAGACCCAGTACTTC. Translating gives CASSPGVSQETQYF. The chain joins TRBV7-6 to TRBJ2-5; TRBD1 might be the D (6 bases). V was pared by 5 bases and J by 1 base, with 11 bases between. CDR3 length: 14 residues. CDR1 SGHVS and CDR2 FNYEAQ come from the germline V gene.

This clonotype was detected a few times. The rearrangement uses TRBV2 and TRBJ1-3, with TRBD1 identical over 9 bases. The CDR3 extends over 17 amino acids. V gave up 0 bases and J gave up 4 bases; unmatched junction bases: 7. CDR1 and CDR2 (germline): SNHLY, FYNNEI. The CDR3: CASSEAATGGYGNTIYF. As DNA, the CDR3 is TGTGCCAGCAGTGAAGCCGCTACAGGGGGCTACGGAAACACCATATATTTT.

The DNA for the CDR3 is TGTGCCAGCAGCCCTTACGCCAGCCAAGAGACCCAGTACTTC. This sequence encodes CASSPYASQETQYF. This chain uses TRBV7-9 with TRBJ2-5; D is unresolved. This CDR3 region has 14 residues. The germline gives CDR1 SEHNR, CDR2 FQNEAQ (reference sequence). Deletions cut 5 bases from V and 1 base from J, with 11 bases between. Looking up the rest from reference TRBV7-9 and TRBJ2-5 gives the full variable domain: DTGVSQNPRHKITKRGQNVTFRCDPISEHNRLYWYRQTLGQGPEFLTYFQNEAQLEKSRLLSDRFSAERPKGSFSTLEIQRTEQGDSAMYLCASSPYASQETQYFGPGTRLLVL.

This clonotype appeared many times. The V call is TRBV4-1, the J call TRBJ1-1; a possible D gene is TRBD1 (5 bases). Germline V CDR1 and CDR2: MGHRA, YSYEKL. The CDR3 is 15 amino acids. V was shortened by 5 bases and J by 6 bases, with 19 bases between the two germline ends. DNA for the CDR3: TGCGCCAGCAGCTCAAGTATGGGGGTCGAGGCTGAAGCTTTCTTT. Translated: CASSSSMGVEAEAFF.

The V gene is TRBV29-1, the J gene TRBJ2-1, with 15 bases that match TRBD2. The CDR3 spans 15 residues. The germline CDR1 and CDR2 sequences are SQVTM and ANQGSEA. V dropped 4 bases and J dropped 8; count of bases not matched to a gene: 6. CDR3 nucleotides: TGCAGCGTTGGGACTAGCGGGGGGGCAATATATGAGCAGTTCTTC. Its protein product is CSVGTSGGAIYEQFF.

The chain has TRBV30 and TRBJ2-2; a weak D match, TRBD2 (6 bases). The V end was cut by 1 base, the J end by 1 base, with 13 bases between. Germline CDR1 is GTSNPN and CDR2 is SVGIG (reference sequence). This CDR3 is 16 amino acids long. The CDR3 protein is CAWSDPWRGNTGELFF. CDR3 nucleotide sequence: TGTGCCTGGAGTGACCCCTGGAGGGGGAACACCGGGGAGCTGTTTTTT.

The chain couples TRBV24-1 to TRBJ2-1; 15 nucleotides match TRBD2. V was clipped by 3 bases and J by 4 bases; unmatched bases: 3. CDR1 is KGHDR, CDR2 SFDVKD, per germline. This CDR3 region has 17 residues. CDR3 bases: TGTGCCACCAGTGATCACGGGACTAGCGGGGGGTACAATGAGCAGTTCTTC. Amino acid sequence: CATSDHGTSGGYNEQFF.

The chain combines TRBV7-2 with TRBJ2-2; D unresolved. This CDR3 has 15 residues. V dropped 5 bases and J dropped 2 bases, with 12 bases sitting between them. CDR1 and CDR2 from the germline V gene are SGHTA and FQGNSA. The CDR3: CASSVASANTGELFF. The CDR3 coding sequence is TGTGCCAGCAGCGTTGCCTCGGCCAACACCGGGGAGCTGTTTTTT.

The gene calls are TRBV12-3 or TRBV12-4 and TRBJ1-5; D is undetermined. The CDR3 consists of 15 residues. V was clipped by 4 bases and J by 4 bases, with 14 bases between them. CDR3 nucleotide sequence: TGTGCCAGCAGTTCCCTCGGGGTTAGAAATCAGCCCCAGCATTTT. Protein product: CASSSLGVRNQPQHF.

Many counts were recorded for this clonotype. The chain employs TRBV28 and TRBJ1-1; D not certain. Germline values: CDR1 MDHEN, CDR2 SYDVKM. Trimming removed 6 bases from V and 1 base from J, with 6 bases in between. There are 12 residues in the CDR3. The CDR3, as DNA: TGTGCCAGCAGCCCGCCGAACACTGAAGCTTTCTTT. It is translated as CASSPPNTEAFF.

The CDR3 loop is CASSLRQGSSLHF. In DNA form, the CDR3 reads TGTGCCAGCAGCCTGCGACAGGGGAGTTCCCTCCACTTT. J is TRBJ1-6 and V is TRBV11-2; 8 bases map to TRBD1. The J segment lost 14 bases and the V segment lost 5 bases, leaving 8 bases of the junction unmatched. CDR3 size: 13 residues. CDR1 is SGHAT, CDR2 FQNNGV, per germline.

The rearrangement links TRBV7-2 to TRBJ2-1; TRBD2 agrees at 9 bases. The germline gives CDR1 SGHTA, CDR2 FQGNSA. This CDR3 region has 15 residues. Germline trimming cut 3 bases from V and 4 bases from J; bases unmatched to any gene: 4. The CDR3 sequence is CASSLTSGVYNEQFF. The DNA for the CDR3 is TGTGCCAGCAGCTTGACTAGCGGAGTATACAATGAGCAGTTCTTC.

This sequence joins TRBV20-1 and TRBJ1-2; 7 nucleotides match TRBD1. Germline V gene data show CDR1 as DFQATT and CDR2 as SNEGSKA (reference sequence). The CDR3 has 12 amino acids. V lost 5 bases and J lost 6; bases outside the gene matches: 6. CDR3 in amino acids: CSASTGSDGYTF. As DNA, the CDR3 is TGCAGTGCTTCGACAGGGTCGGATGGCTACACCTTC.

This clonotype was seen just once. The V gene is TRBV20-1, the J gene TRBJ1-1; 8 bases agree with TRBD1. V shed 1 base, J shed 4 bases, and the junction held 2 bases outside the gene matches. CDR1 DFQATT and CDR2 SNEGSKA come from the germline V gene (reference sequence). This CDR3 comprises 13 residues. The CDR3 here is CSARGTGSTEAFF. The CDR3 region has the DNA TGCAGTGCTAGAGGGACAGGGAGCACTGAAGCTTTCTTT.

V and J are TRBV7-3 and TRBJ2-2; the D gene is possibly TRBD1 (5 bases). V lost 2 bases, J lost 5 bases, and 9 bases lay in between. The germline CDR1 and CDR2 sequences are SGHTA and FQGTGA. The CDR3 sequence is 14 residues long. CDR3 loop: CASSLQGLTGELFF. CDR3 DNA: TGTGCCAGCAGCTTACAGGGTCTAACCGGGGAGCTGTTTTTT.